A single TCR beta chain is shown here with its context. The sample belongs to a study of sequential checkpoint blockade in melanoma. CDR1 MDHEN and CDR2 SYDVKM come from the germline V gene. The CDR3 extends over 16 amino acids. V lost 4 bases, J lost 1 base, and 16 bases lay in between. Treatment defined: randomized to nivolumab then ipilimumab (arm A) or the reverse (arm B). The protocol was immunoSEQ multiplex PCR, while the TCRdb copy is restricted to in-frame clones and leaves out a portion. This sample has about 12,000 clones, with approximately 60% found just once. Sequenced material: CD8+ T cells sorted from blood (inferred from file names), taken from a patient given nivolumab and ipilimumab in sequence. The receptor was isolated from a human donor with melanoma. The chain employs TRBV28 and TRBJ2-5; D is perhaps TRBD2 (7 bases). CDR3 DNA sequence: TGTGCCAGCAGTTCTTTCTACAGGGAGGGCCAAGAGACCCAGTACTTC. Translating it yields CASSSFYREGQETQYF.